This T cell receptor (beta chain) was recovered during a study of immune characterization of retroperitoneal liposarcoma. This clonotype was counted ten times or more. Deletions cut 3 bases from V and 10 bases from J, with 16 bases between. Germline assignment: CDR1 MNHNS and CDR2 SASEGT. The CDR3 sequence is 14 residues long. TCRdb re-called the PCR reads with MiXCR, one entry per CDR3 protein. The sample has approximately 11,000 distinct CDR3 sequences; over 20% are singletons. This clonotype originated in a female donor with retroperitoneal liposarcoma. Sequences were obtained from blood. The chain combines TRBV6-1 with TRBJ2-1; D not certain. CDR3 bases: TGTGCCAGCAGTGAGTACTCGATCTCCTACGAGCAGTTCTTC. Translation gives CASSEYSISYEQFF.